These 27 T cell receptor beta chains were sequenced from one sample in a study of T cell responses to AZD1222 COVID-19 vaccine. Repertoires were generated with immunoSEQ multiplex PCR, while TCRdb's copy carries only in-frame clones and drops some. The table records approximately 76,000 clones, around nine tenths of them present only once. The sequencing here drew on peripheral blood, taken on day 0 of MenACWY control vaccination. The origin of the receptors is an adult in good health.

The genes are TRBV5-4 and TRBJ2-2, with unresolved D. CDR1 is SGHNT, CDR2 YYREEE, per germline (reference sequence). The CDR3 is 13 amino acids. The V gene lost 6 bases and the J gene lost 6 bases, with 12 bases spanning the gap. CDR3 DNA: TGTGCCAGCAAAGCAGGTGTGGCCGGGGAGCTGTTTTTT. It yields the protein CASKAGVAGELFF.

The rearrangement links TRBV28 to TRBJ1-5; 7 bases are a match to TRBD1. V lost 3 bases and J lost 4; bases outside the gene matches: 18. The CDR3 consists of 19 residues. Germline V gives CDR1 MDHEN, CDR2 SYDVKM. The CDR3 coding sequence is TGTGCCAGCAGTTTCCCCCTTGGGGGGACCGGGACAGCGAATCAGCCCCAGCATTTT. It translates to CASSFPLGGTGTANQPQHF.

CDR3 sequence (DNA): TGTGCCTGGGGACAGGGGGCAGACTATGGCTACACCTTC. Translating gives CAWGQGADYGYTF. The chain carries TRBV30 and TRBJ1-2; 11 nucleotides align to TRBD1. After removal of 5 bases from V and 3 bases from J, the junction contained 2 bases not matched to a gene. The CDR3 is made up of 13 amino acids. Germline V gene data show CDR1 as GTSNPN and CDR2 as SVGIG (reference sequence).

V is TRBV19 and J is TRBJ1-2; D may be TRBD1 (6 bases). V gave up 5 bases and J gave up 8 bases, with 24 bases separating them. Germline lookup yields CDR1 LNHDA and CDR2 SQIVND (reference sequence). The CDR3 consists of 16 residues. The CDR3 nucleotides are TGTGCCAGTAGTGATTCATGGACAGCCCTAGGGAACGGCTACACCTTC. It specifies CASSDSWTALGNGYTF.

The V and J genes are TRBV6-5 and TRBJ1-5; D remains unclear. CDR3 length: 14 residues. The germline V gene encodes CDR1 MNHEY and CDR2 SVGAGI. Trimming stripped 6 bases from V and 0 bases from J, with 9 bases between. CDR3 DNA sequence: TGTGCCAGCAGACCGCAGTATAGCAATCAGCCCCAGCATTTT. Protein product: CASRPQYSNQPQHF.

The chain has TRBV5-1 and TRBJ1-1, with D unresolved. This CDR3 has 14 residues. V was pared by 0 bases and J by 7 bases, with 13 bases between. Germline V gene data show CDR1 as SGHRS and CDR2 as YFSETQ. The CDR3 coding sequence is TGCGCCAGCAGCTTGGTGATGGCCGGGGTTGAAGCTTTCTTT. As protein: CASSLVMAGVEAFF.

CDR3 residues: CASSPRPKGTDQSSPLHF. The CDR3 DNA reads TGTGCCAGCAGCCCACGACCCAAGGGGACAGACCAAAGTTCACCCCTCCACTTT. The chain uses TRBV4-2 and TRBJ1-6, with 7 bases lining up with TRBD1. The CDR3 has 18 residues. Germline V gene data show CDR1 as LGHNA and CDR2 as YNFKEQ. V dropped 4 bases and J dropped 9; count of bases not matched to a gene: 18.

V gene TRBV4-1 combines with J gene TRBJ1-2; 8 bases are shared with TRBD1. Unmatched junction bases numbered 3, after V lost 2 bases and J lost 4 bases. Germline CDR1 MGHRA, CDR2 YSYEKL. The CDR3 is 14 residues long. The CDR3 DNA reads TGCGCCAGCAGCCAATTCACAGGGGGCTATGGCTACACCTTC. Its protein is CASSQFTGGYGYTF.

The rearrangement uses TRBV6-2 or TRBV6-3 and TRBJ2-1; 13 positions agree with TRBD2. Trimming took 6 bases from V and 8 from J; bases not matched to a gene: 7. The CDR3 spans 15 residues. Germline CDR1 is MNHEY and CDR2 is SVGEGT. As DNA, the CDR3 is TGTGCCAGCAGCCTCGGGACTAGCGGGAACCATGAGCAGTTCTTC. This translates into CASSLGTSGNHEQFF.

The gene calls are TRBV6-5 and TRBJ1-2; perhaps TRBD1 as D (5 bases). Germline V CDR1 and CDR2: MNHEY, SVGAGI. This CDR3 contains 14 residues. V shed 3 bases and J shed 8 bases, with 16 bases lying between them. CDR3 in amino acids: CASSYGDGGFGYTF. The CDR3 DNA sequence: TGTGCCAGCAGTTATGGGGATGGGGGATTCGGCTACACCTTC.

This sequence joins TRBV5-8 and TRBJ1-5; D is unresolved. Germline assignment: CDR1 SGHTS and CDR2 YDEGEE. The germline V and J ends were trimmed by 1 base and 4 bases, with 9 bases remaining between them. The CDR3 length is 14 residues. As DNA, the CDR3 is TGTGCCAGCAGCTTGAGTTTGGGGAATCAGCCCCAGCATTTT. Translation: CASSLSLGNQPQHF. The full variable domain, its missing parts supplied by reference TRBV5-8 and TRBJ1-5, is EAGVTQSPTHLIKTRGQQATLRCSPISGHTSVYWYQQALGLGLQFLLWYDEGEERNRGNFPPRFSGRQFPNYSSELNVNALELEDSALYLCASSLSLGNQPQHFGDGTRLSIL.

Details on this clone: The germline gene is not matched at one end of the junction; a read error may be the cause. The chain uses TRBV6-5 and TRBJ2-2; weak D call: TRBD2 (5 bases). The CDR3 contains 13 residues. Germline loops: CDR1 MNHEY, CDR2 SVGAGI. The CDR3 region is CASGRGNAGELFF. CDR3 in DNA: TGTGCCAGCGGGAGAGGGAACGCCGGGGAGCTGTTTTTT.

The V and J genes are TRBV25-1 and TRBJ2-7, with TRBD2 identical over 8 bases. V lost 8 bases, J lost 7 bases, and 4 bases stayed unmatched. Per the germline V gene, CDR1 is MGHDK and CDR2 is SYGVNS. The CDR3 loop spans 11 amino acids. The CDR3: CASRLAREQYF. The CDR3 DNA reads TGTGCCAGCCGACTAGCGAGGGAGCAGTACTTC.

This clone was recorded only once. The chain recombines TRBV7-2 with TRBJ2-5; the D gene is possibly TRBD1 (5 bases). Germline lookup yields CDR1 SGHTA and CDR2 FQGNSA. Between the trimmed V and J ends, which lost 4 bases and 0 bases, there was a span of 15 bases. The CDR3 has 16 amino acids. For the CDR3, the DNA is TGTGCCAGCAGCTCTCAGGGTGGGTTCTACCAAGAGACCCAGTACTTC. As protein: CASSSQGGFYQETQYF.

The V call is TRBV28, the J call TRBJ2-7; TRBD1 matches 8 bases. Germline V gene data show CDR1 as MDHEN and CDR2 as SYDVKM. V trimming: 2 bases; J trimming: 0 bases; junction bases outside the gene matches: 6. The CDR3 runs to 16 residues. The CDR3 DNA is TGTGCCAGCAGTTTAACCGACAGGGGCTTCTCCTACGAGCAGTACTTC. Protein sequence: CASSLTDRGFSYEQYF.

The chain carries TRBV5-6 and TRBJ2-5; 9 positions agree with TRBD1. V trimming: 2 bases; J trimming: 9 bases; junction bases outside the gene matches: 8. This CDR3 comprises 14 residues. The germline gives CDR1 SGHDT, CDR2 YYEEEE. The CDR3 DNA is TGTGCCAGCAGCTTCCCGGGACAGGGTAATCCCCAGTACTTC. It yields the protein CASSFPGQGNPQYF.

For the CDR3, the DNA is TGTGCCAGCAGCTTATCCCCAGCCAATAATTCACCCCTCCACTTT. Translating it yields CASSLSPANNSPLHF. The chain combines TRBV11-2 with TRBJ1-6; D gene unclear. The CDR3 is made up of 15 amino acids. Germline V gene sequence: CDR1 SGHAT, CDR2 FQNNGV. With 2 bases removed from V and 5 bases from J, the gap between germline ends came to 10 bases.

The chain recombines TRBV5-1 with TRBJ1-2; D remains ambiguous. This CDR3 spans 14 amino acids. Germline V gene data show CDR1 as SGHRS and CDR2 as YFSETQ. V was shortened by 4 bases and J by 5 bases, with 15 bases between the two germline ends. The CDR3 protein is CASSVSEAAYGYTF. CDR3 DNA: TGCGCCAGCAGCGTATCCGAGGCTGCATATGGCTACACCTTC. The full variable domain, completed using reference TRBV5-1 and TRBJ1-2, is KAGVTQTPRYLIKTRGQQVTLSCSPISGHRSVSWYQQTPGQGLQFLFEYFSETQRNKGNFPGRFSGRQFSNSRSEMNVSTLELGDSALYLCASSVSEAAYGYTFGSGTRLTVV.

The chain uses TRBV5-1 and TRBJ2-1; 7 nucleotides match TRBD2. V was clipped by 0 bases and J by 6 bases; unmatched bases: 6. There are 15 residues in the CDR3. Germline values: CDR1 SGHRS, CDR2 YFSETQ. CDR3 in DNA: TGCGCCAGCAGCTTGGCGTCGGGAGGTCGCAATGAGCAGTTCTTC. It yields the protein CASSLASGGRNEQFF.

The chain uses TRBV6-2 or TRBV6-3 and TRBJ1-5; 8 bases line up with TRBD1. Germline V gene lookup returns CDR1 MNHEY and CDR2 SVGEGT. The V and J ends lost 6 bases and 5 bases, in that order; junction bases with no gene match: 9. The length of the CDR3 is 15 residues. The CDR3 sequence is CASSPQGAGDQPQHF. DNA for the CDR3: TGTGCCAGCAGCCCCCAGGGGGCCGGCGATCAGCCCCAGCATTTT.

J is TRBJ1-6 and V is TRBV30; D ambiguous. The V gene's germline CDR1 is GTSNPN and CDR2 SVGIG (reference sequence). V lost 5 bases, J lost 5 bases, and 7 bases lay in between. The CDR3 length is 12 residues. CDR3 sequence reads: CAWAFNNSPLHF. The DNA of the CDR3 is TGTGCCTGGGCGTTCAATAATTCACCCCTCCACTTT.

This clone has only a few counts. The V gene is TRBV6-5, the J gene TRBJ1-1; D not resolved. Germline CDR1 reads MNHEY; CDR2 reads SVGAGI. V lost 6 bases, J lost 0 bases, and 11 bases lay in between. The length of the CDR3 is 14 residues. The CDR3 loop is CASRRFGVNTEAFF. CDR3 nucleotides: TGTGCCAGCAGAAGATTCGGGGTGAACACTGAAGCTTTCTTT.

The genes are TRBV6-5 and TRBJ1-1, with D perhaps TRBD1 (5 bases). The germline V gene encodes CDR1 MNHEY and CDR2 SVGAGI. V was cut by 6 bases and J by 0 bases, with 11 bases left in between. The CDR3 is 14 residues long. In DNA, the CDR3 is TGTGCCAGCAGGGAGGGGTCGGTGAACACTGAAGCTTTCTTT. It specifies CASREGSVNTEAFF.

The chain employs TRBV4-2 and TRBJ1-5, with D uncertain. The CDR3 length is 13 residues. V lost 3 bases and J lost 4, with 7 bases in between. From germline, CDR1 is LGHNA and CDR2 YNFKEQ. The chain's CDR3 is CASSQFQNQPQHF. The CDR3 region has the DNA TGTGCCAGCAGCCAGTTCCAAAATCAGCCCCAGCATTTT.

J is TRBJ1-5 and V is TRBV5-5; TRBD1 agrees at 7 bases. The J segment lost 4 bases and the V segment lost 7 bases, leaving 2 bases of the junction unmatched. Germline V gene sequence: CDR1 SGHKS, CDR2 YYEKEE (reference sequence). This CDR3 is 12 amino acids long. The CDR3 protein is CASGQDNQPQHF. The CDR3 DNA reads TGTGCCAGCGGACAGGATAATCAGCCCCAGCATTTT.

With regard to this clone: The junction shows a germline mismatch at one end, possibly a read error. This chain connects TRBV6-1 to TRBJ1-3; D is uncertain. Germline loops: CDR1 MNHNS, CDR2 SASEGT. The length of the CDR3 is 16 residues. CDR3 residues: CASIEMVGSSGNTIYF. In nucleotides, the CDR3 is TGTGCCAGCATTGAAATGGTGGGCAGCTCTGGAAACACCATATATTTT.

The genes are TRBV27 and TRBJ1-1; D is undetermined. The V end was cut by 2 bases, the J end by 6 bases, with 13 bases between. The CDR3 has 14 amino acids. Germline loops: CDR1 MNHEY, CDR2 SMNVEV (reference sequence). The DNA for the CDR3 is TGTGCCAGCAGTTTAAAAGGGAACAGACCTGAAGCTTTCTTT. Its protein is CASSLKGNRPEAFF.